Included here is one T cell receptor (beta chain) sequence, with context. Its cognate antigen is unknown. Per the germline V gene, CDR1 is SNHLY and CDR2 is FYNNEI. The V end lost 9 bases, the J end lost 0 bases, and 8 bases lay between the germline ends. The CDR3 has 12 residues. These data are taken from a study of cytomegalovirus exposure and HLA in healthy donors. Produced via immunoSEQ multiplex PCR; TCRdb's table is partial and in-frame only. Here the sample spans some 250,000 clones, roughly 90% being singletons. Study-wide results and caveats: Rare TCR sequences dominated, though some public TCRs recurred in many donors.

This sequence joins TRBV2 and TRBJ1-1; D is unresolved. This TCR derives from a woman under 30 in good health and CMV-seronegative. The material sequenced was PBMCs. Written as DNA, the CDR3 is TGTGCCAGTCTGAGGGTGAACACTGAAGCTTTCTTT. It translates to CASLRVNTEAFF.